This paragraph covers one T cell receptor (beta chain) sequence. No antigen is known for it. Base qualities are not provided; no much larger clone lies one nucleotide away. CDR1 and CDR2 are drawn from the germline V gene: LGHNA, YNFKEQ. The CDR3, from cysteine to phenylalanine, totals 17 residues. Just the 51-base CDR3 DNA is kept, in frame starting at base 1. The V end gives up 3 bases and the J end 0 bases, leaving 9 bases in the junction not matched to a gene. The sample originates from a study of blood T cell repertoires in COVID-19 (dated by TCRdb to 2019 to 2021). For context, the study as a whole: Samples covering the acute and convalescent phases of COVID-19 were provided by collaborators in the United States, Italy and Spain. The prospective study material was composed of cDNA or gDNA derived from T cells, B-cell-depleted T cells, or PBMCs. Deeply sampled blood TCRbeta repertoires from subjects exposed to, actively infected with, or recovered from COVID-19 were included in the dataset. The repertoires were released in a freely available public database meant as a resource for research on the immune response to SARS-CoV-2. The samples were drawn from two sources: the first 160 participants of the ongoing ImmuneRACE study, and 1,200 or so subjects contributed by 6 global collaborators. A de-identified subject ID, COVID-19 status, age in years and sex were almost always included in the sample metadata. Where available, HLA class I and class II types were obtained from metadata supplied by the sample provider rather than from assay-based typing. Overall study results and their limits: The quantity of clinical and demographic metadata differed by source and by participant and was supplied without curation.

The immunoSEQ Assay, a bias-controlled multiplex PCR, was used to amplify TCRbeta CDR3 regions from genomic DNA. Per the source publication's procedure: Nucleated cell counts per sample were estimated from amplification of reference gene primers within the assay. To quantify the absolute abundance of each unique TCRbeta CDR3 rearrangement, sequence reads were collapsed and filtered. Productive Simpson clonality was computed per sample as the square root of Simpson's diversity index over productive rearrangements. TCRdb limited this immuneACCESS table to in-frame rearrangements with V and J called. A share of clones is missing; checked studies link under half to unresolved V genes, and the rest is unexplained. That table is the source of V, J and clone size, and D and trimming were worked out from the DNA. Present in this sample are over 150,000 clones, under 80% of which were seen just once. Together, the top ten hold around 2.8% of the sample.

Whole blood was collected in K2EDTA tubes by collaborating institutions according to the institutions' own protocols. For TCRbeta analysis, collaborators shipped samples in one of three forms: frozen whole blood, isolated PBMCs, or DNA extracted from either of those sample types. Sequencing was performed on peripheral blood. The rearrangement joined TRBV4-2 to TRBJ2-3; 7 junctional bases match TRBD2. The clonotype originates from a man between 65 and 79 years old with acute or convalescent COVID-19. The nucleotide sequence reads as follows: TGTGCCAGCAGCCAGACTTCTAGCGGCGCTAGCACAGATACGCAGTATTTT. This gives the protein CASSQTSSGASTDTQYF.